This T cell receptor (beta chain) was retrieved from a study of technical replicates of blood from several donors. TCRdb's table, derived via immunoSEQ multiplex PCR, lists solely in-frame clones and lacks some. This sample has 6,500 to 7,500 clones; around 96% occur once, and the top ten carry roughly 7%. This clone appeared once. The length of the CDR3 is 13 residues. The V end lost 7 bases, the J end lost 0 bases, and 10 bases lay between the germline ends. CDR1 and CDR2 from the germline V gene are SQVTM and ANQGSEA. Sequenced input: PBMCs. The rearrangement joins TRBV29-1 to TRBJ2-1; D possibly corresponds to TRBD1 (5 bases). This TCR was sampled from a human donor in good health. The CDR3 region has the DNA TGCAGCGCTACGACAGACTCCTACAATGAGCAGTTCTTC. This gives the protein CSATTDSYNEQFF.